The entry that follows covers one TCR beta chain sequence. Its antigen remains undetermined. Base quality data are lacking; no much larger clone is found one base away. Reading from cysteine to phenylalanine, the CDR3 counts 15 amino acids. Of all the DNA, just the CDR3 is kept, 45 bases in frame from base 1. V drops 4 bases and J drops 7 bases, leaving 17 bases in between. Sequences KGHSH (CDR1) and LQKENI (CDR2) are obtained from the germline V gene. Enrolling through a virtual design, the prospective study's participants ranged in age from roughly 18 to 95 years and lived across 20 to 30 United States geographic areas. In the prospective study, cohorts were assigned on the basis of participant-reported clinical history obtained from a screening survey and a study questionnaire. Exposed participants had been in contact with someone with a PCR-confirmed or clinician-diagnosed COVID-19 case within 2 weeks of study entry. In the prospective study, whole blood, serum and a nasopharyngeal or oropharyngeal swab were collected from each participant by mobile phlebotomists. Prospective study participants could optionally give additional blood draws and questionnaires over an approximately 2-month period. Before DNA extraction, prospective study blood samples were shipped either frozen or at room temperature.

The immunoSEQ Assay, a bias-controlled multiplex PCR, was used to amplify TCRbeta CDR3 regions from genomic DNA. Per the original workflow: The number of nucleated cells in each sample was estimated from the amplification of reference gene primers within the assay. Sequence reads were collapsed and filtered to measure the absolute abundance of every unique TCRbeta CDR3 rearrangement. For each sample, productive Simpson clonality was calculated as the square root of Simpson's diversity index across productive rearrangements. TCRdb provides this immuneACCESS table in a form limited to in-frame rearrangements. Some clones are lacking; in checked studies, under half of them reflect an unresolved V gene, and why the rest are absent is not known. For V, J and clone size, that table is used; D and trimming come from the DNA. Counted in this sample were 290,000 or so clones; approximately 82% of them appeared once. Approximately 5% of the sample comes from the top ten.

The record originates from a study of blood T cell repertoires in COVID-19 (dated by TCRdb to 2018 to 2021). Regarding the complete study: Collaborator samples came from the United States, Italy and Spain and covered acute and convalescent phases of COVID-19. The material from the prospective study consisted of cDNA or gDNA derived from T cells, B-cell-depleted T cells, or PBMCs. Deeply sampled blood TCRbeta repertoires from subjects exposed to, actively infected with, or recovered from COVID-19 were included in the dataset. The repertoires were released in a freely available public database intended as a resource for research on the immune response to SARS-CoV-2. Samples were obtained from the ongoing ImmuneRACE study (first 160 participants) and from 950 to 1,500 subjects provided by 6 global collaborators. Nearly every sample came with metadata listing a de-identified subject ID, COVID-19 status, age in years and sex. Where available, HLA class I and class II types were taken from metadata supplied by the sample provider and were not determined by assay-based typing. Results the study describes overall, beyond this receptor: Clinical and demographic metadata were provided uncurated, with the amount varying by source and participant.

The rearrangement joined TRBV18 to TRBJ2-1, with a weak D call of TRBD1 (6 bases match). Sequenced: PBMCs or T cells enriched from blood (not recorded which). The origin of this receptor is a middle-aged man who had been exposed to COVID-19. The base sequence is TGTGCCAGCTCACGGGCGGGTCTTCAGGGGAATGAGCAGTTCTTC. Its translation is CASSRAGLQGNEQFF.